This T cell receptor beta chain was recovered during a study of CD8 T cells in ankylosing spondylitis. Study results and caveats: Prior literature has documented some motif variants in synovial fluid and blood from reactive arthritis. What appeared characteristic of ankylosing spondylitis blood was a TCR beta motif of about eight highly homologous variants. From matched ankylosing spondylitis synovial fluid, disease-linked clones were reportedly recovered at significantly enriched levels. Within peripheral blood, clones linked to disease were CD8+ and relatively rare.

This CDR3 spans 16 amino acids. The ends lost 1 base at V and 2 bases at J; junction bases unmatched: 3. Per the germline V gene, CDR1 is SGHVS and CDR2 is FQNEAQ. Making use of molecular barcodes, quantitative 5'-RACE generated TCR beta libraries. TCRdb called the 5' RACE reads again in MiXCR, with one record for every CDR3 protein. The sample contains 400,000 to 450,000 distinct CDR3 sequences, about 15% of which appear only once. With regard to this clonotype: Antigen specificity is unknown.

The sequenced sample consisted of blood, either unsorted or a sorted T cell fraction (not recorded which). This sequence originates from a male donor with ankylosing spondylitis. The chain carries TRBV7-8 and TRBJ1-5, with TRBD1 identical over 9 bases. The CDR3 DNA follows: TGTGCCAGCAGCTTAGAACAGGGGGCCGGCAATCAGCCCCAGCATTTT. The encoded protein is CASSLEQGAGNQPQHF.